The 6 T cell receptor beta chains below come from one sample, sequenced in a study of T cell repertoires in cytomegalovirus infection. In TCRdb, the reads were re-called with MiXCR into one record per CDR3 protein. The sample lists hundreds of thousands of distinct CDR3 sequences, 20% to 25% occurring once. The sequencing input was CD8+ T cells from PBMCs. Receptors were obtained from a human donor in good health (CMV status not recorded). Some clones in this sample may be carry-over from other donors' samples.

This clonotype was recorded at least ten times. V usage is TRBV7-8 and J usage is TRBJ2-7; 7 bases are a match to TRBD1. The germline gives CDR1 SGHVS, CDR2 FQNEAQ. V shed 5 bases, J shed 0 bases, and the junction held 13 bases outside the gene matches. The CDR3 runs to 17 residues. CDR3 sequence (DNA): TGTGCCAGCAGCCCTAGAGTTCCGGGACAGCTCTCCTACGAGCAGTACTTC. Translation gives CASSPRVPGQLSYEQYF.

Many counts were recorded for this clonotype. The chain joins TRBV7-2 to TRBJ2-1; no clear D. Germline CDR1 is SGHTA and CDR2 is FQGNSA. V lost 2 bases and J lost 5, with 22 bases in between. This CDR3 comprises 18 residues. Here the CDR3 reads CASSLNAVPRLTHNEQFF. CDR3 sequence (DNA): TGTGCCAGCAGCTTAAATGCGGTCCCCCGCCTGACCCACAATGAGCAGTTCTTC.

V and J are TRBV7-6 and TRBJ1-4; no reliable D call. CDR1 and CDR2 (germline): SGHVS, FNYEAQ. The germline V and J ends were trimmed by 4 bases and 8 bases, with 20 bases remaining between them. This CDR3 spans 16 amino acids. CDR3 in amino acids: CASSSGPGGNAEKLFF. The CDR3 DNA sequence: TGTGCCAGCAGCTCGGGCCCCGGAGGGAACGCGGAAAAACTGTTTTTT.

This clonotype was seen repeatedly, ten times or more. The chain carries TRBV7-9 and TRBJ1-2, with D unresolved. The germline V gene has CDR1 SEHNR and CDR2 FQNEAQ (reference sequence). This CDR3 spans 14 amino acids. V was pared by 1 base and J by 4 bases, with 10 bases between. Here the CDR3 reads CASSLGRASYGYTF. In DNA form, the CDR3 reads TGTGCCAGCAGCTTAGGAAGGGCGTCCTATGGCTACACCTTC.

The rearrangement links TRBV28 to TRBJ1-1; D is uncertain. The CDR3 sequence is 12 residues long. Trimming left V 6 bases short and J 3 bases short, with 8 bases between. The germline gives CDR1 MDHEN, CDR2 SYDVKM. CDR3 sequence (DNA): TGTGCCAGCAGGGTCAAGCACACTGAAGCTTTCTTT. Amino acid sequence: CASRVKHTEAFF. Using reference TRBV28 and TRBJ1-1 for the parts outside the CDR3, the full variable domain is DVKVTQSSRYLVKRTGEKVFLECVQDMDHENMFWYRQDPGLGLRLIYFSYDVKMKEKGDIPEGYSVSREKKERFSLILESASTNQTSMYLCASRVKHTEAFFGQGTRLTVV.

At least ten counts were recorded for this clonotype. The chain employs TRBV7-2 and TRBJ1-1; D ambiguous. V was trimmed by 3 bases and J by 0 bases, leaving 11 bases between them. CDR3 length: 15 amino acids. From germline, CDR1 is SGHTA and CDR2 FQGNSA. In nucleotides, the CDR3 is TGTGCCAGCAGCTTGAGAGTGGTAGTGAACACTGAAGCTTTCTTT. As protein: CASSLRVVVNTEAFF.